A selection of T cell receptor beta chains follows, all from one sample in a study of beta chain features in type 1 diabetes. Sequencing used immunoSEQ multiplex PCR; TCRdb keeps in-frame clones, though not all of them. Of around 140,000 clones listed, about 9.4% are singletons. Sequenced input: naive CD4+ T cells from blood. The receptor source for this set is a man younger than 30 in good health. CDR3s include the opening cysteine and the closing phenylalanine or tryptophan. The D gene is left open where the match is weak. Rows give clone size only sometimes, using once, few, many, or a class for an expanded clone.

v_gene: TRBV6-6
j_gene: TRBJ2-7
d_gene: -
abundance: few
CDR3aa: CASSYSDIYYEQYF
CDR3nt: TGTGCCAGCAGTTATTCCGACATATACTACGAGCAGTACTTC

v_gene: TRBV6-1
j_gene: TRBJ2-3
d_gene: TRBD2
abundance: -
CDR3aa: CASSGGGTPGGTDTQYF
CDR3nt: TGTGCCAGCAGTGGGGGGGGGACCCCGGGGGGCACAGATACGCAGTATTTT

v_gene: TRBV30
j_gene: TRBJ1-4
d_gene: TRBD1
abundance: -
CDR3aa: CAWSGDGQGDEKLFF
CDR3nt: TGTGCCTGGAGTGGCGACGGACAGGGGGATGAAAAACTGTTTTTT

v_gene: TRBV28
j_gene: TRBJ2-4
d_gene: TRBD1
abundance: many
CDR3aa: CASSGTVLAKNIQYF
CDR3nt: TGTGCCAGCAGTGGGACAGTATTAGCCAAAAACATTCAGTACTTC

v_gene: TRBV21-1
j_gene: TRBJ2-7
d_gene: -
abundance: few
CDR3aa: CASSPRGDMVHEQYF
CDR3nt: TGTGCCAGCAGCCCTCGAGGGGACATGGTCCACGAGCAGTACTTC

v_gene: TRBV2
j_gene: TRBJ1-5
d_gene: -
abundance: -
CDR3aa: CASSEARNQSQHF
CDR3nt: TGTGCCAGCAGTGAAGCGAGGAATCAGTCCCAGCATTTT

v_gene: TRBV14
j_gene: TRBJ2-1
d_gene: TRBD2
abundance: few
CDR3aa: CASSPRTSDNEQFF
CDR3nt: TGTGCCAGCAGCCCCCGGACTAGCGACAATGAGCAGTTCTTC

v_gene: TRBV4-3
j_gene: TRBJ1-2
d_gene: -
abundance: few
CDR3aa: CASSQQNRGQGYGYTF
CDR3nt: TGCGCCAGCAGCCAGCAAAATCGGGGCCAGGGGTATGGCTACACCTTC

v_gene: TRBV28
j_gene: TRBJ2-1
d_gene: -
abundance: -
CDR3aa: CASSALGTPGLYNEQFF
CDR3nt: TGTGCCAGCAGTGCCCTGGGGACACCAGGGCTTTACAATGAGCAGTTCTTC

v_gene: TRBV18
j_gene: TRBJ2-1
d_gene: -
abundance: few
CDR3aa: CASSPGQVIYNEQFF
CDR3nt: TGTGCCAGCTCACCAGGGCAGGTAATCTACAATGAGCAGTTCTTC

v_gene: TRBV4-1
j_gene: TRBJ1-2
d_gene: TRBD1
abundance: -
CDR3aa: CASSQGRVRTGANYGYTF
CDR3nt: TGCGCCAGCAGCCAAGGGAGAGTCCGGACAGGCGCTAACTATGGCTACACCTTC

v_gene: TRBV2
j_gene: TRBJ1-1
d_gene: -
abundance: -
CDR3aa: CASTGDLSTEAFF
CDR3nt: TGTGCCAGTACCGGGGATTTGAGCACTGAAGCTTTCTTT

v_gene: TRBV27
j_gene: TRBJ2-7
d_gene: -
abundance: -
CDR3aa: CASSLTGLGSYEQYF
CDR3nt: TGTGCCAGCAGTTTAACAGGGTTGGGCTCCTACGAGCAGTACTTC

v_gene: TRBV5-1
j_gene: TRBJ2-5
d_gene: TRBD1
abundance: once
CDR3aa: CASSTTGQETQYF
CDR3nt: TGTGCCAGCAGCACGACAGGGCAAGAGACCCAGTACTTC

v_gene: TRBV7-2
j_gene: TRBJ2-1
d_gene: TRBD1
abundance: few
CDR3aa: CASSLVGTGATYNEQFF
CDR3nt: TGTGCCAGCAGCTTAGTCGGGACAGGAGCCACCTACAATGAGCAGTTCTTC

v_gene: TRBV6-1
j_gene: TRBJ1-2
d_gene: TRBD1
abundance: -
CDR3aa: CASSDPGQGNYGYTF
CDR3nt: TGTGCCAGCAGTGATCCGGGACAGGGGAACTATGGCTACACCTTC

v_gene: TRBV7-2
j_gene: TRBJ1-3
d_gene: TRBD1
abundance: few
CDR3aa: CASSPGTATISGNTIYF
CDR3nt: TGTGCCAGCAGCCCGGGGACAGCAACTATCTCTGGAAACACCATATATTTT

v_gene: TRBV6-6
j_gene: TRBJ1-1
d_gene: TRBD1
abundance: few
CDR3aa: CASREQGAGTEAFF
CDR3nt: TGTGCCAGCAGGGAACAGGGGGCTGGCACTGAAGCTTTCTTT

v_gene: TRBV7-6
j_gene: TRBJ1-3
d_gene: TRBD1
abundance: -
CDR3aa: CASSPYTGDSGNTIYF
CDR3nt: TGTGCCAGCAGTCCCTATACAGGGGACTCTGGAAACACCATATATTTT

v_gene: TRBV30
j_gene: TRBJ1-4
d_gene: -
abundance: -
CDR3aa: CAWAGPGANEKLFF
CDR3nt: TGTGCCTGGGCGGGCCCGGGGGCTAATGAAAAACTGTTTTTT

v_gene: TRBV4-2
j_gene: TRBJ2-7
d_gene: TRBD2
abundance: -
CDR3aa: CASSQEGLAGGPGTYEQYF
CDR3nt: TGTGCCAGCAGCCAAGAAGGGTTAGCGGGGGGGCCCGGCACCTACGAGCAGTACTTC

v_gene: TRBV7-6
j_gene: TRBJ1-6
d_gene: TRBD1
abundance: once
CDR3aa: CASSPRTGENSPLHF
CDR3nt: TGTGCCAGCAGCCCCCGGACAGGGGAAAATTCACCCCTCCACTTT

v_gene: TRBV14
j_gene: TRBJ2-3
d_gene: -
abundance: few
CDR3aa: CASSQVSSTDTQYF
CDR3nt: TGTGCCAGCAGCCAAGTTTCTAGCACAGATACGCAGTATTTT

v_gene: TRBV19
j_gene: TRBJ2-7
d_gene: TRBD2
abundance: few
CDR3aa: CASSPGVAGGPSEQYF
CDR3nt: TGTGCCAGTAGTCCAGGGGTAGCGGGGGGGCCAAGCGAGCAGTACTTC

v_gene: TRBV29-1
j_gene: TRBJ1-2
d_gene: -
abundance: -
CDR3aa: CSVAQASYGYTF
CDR3nt: TGCAGCGTTGCCCAGGCGTCCTATGGCTACACCTTC

v_gene: TRBV9
j_gene: TRBJ1-5
d_gene: TRBD1
abundance: -
CDR3aa: CASSVAPDRGQPQHF
CDR3nt: TGTGCCAGCAGCGTAGCCCCGGACAGGGGTCAGCCCCAGCATTTT

v_gene: TRBV23-1
j_gene: TRBJ2-1
d_gene: TRBD2
abundance: many
CDR3aa: CASSHPGLAGENNEQFF
CDR3nt: TGCGCCAGCAGTCACCCGGGACTAGCGGGGGAGAACAATGAGCAGTTCTTC

v_gene: TRBV4-1
j_gene: TRBJ2-1
d_gene: -
abundance: -
CDR3aa: CASSRGGPNNEQFF
CDR3nt: TGCGCCAGCAGCCGCGGGGGCCCGAACAATGAGCAGTTCTTC

v_gene: TRBV5-1
j_gene: TRBJ2-1
d_gene: TRBD1
abundance: few
CDR3aa: CASSLPWDRAYNEQFF
CDR3nt: TGCGCCAGCAGCCTACCGTGGGACAGGGCATACAATGAGCAGTTCTTC

v_gene: TRBV7-3
j_gene: TRBJ2-5
d_gene: TRBD1
abundance: few
CDR3aa: CASSPDRGQETQYF
CDR3nt: TGTGCCAGCAGCCCCGACAGGGGGCAAGAGACCCAGTACTTC

v_gene: TRBV15
j_gene: TRBJ1-5
d_gene: -
abundance: few
CDR3aa: CATGTIGNQPQHF
CDR3nt: TGTGCCACCGGAACTATAGGCAATCAGCCCCAGCATTTT

v_gene: TRBV7-2
j_gene: TRBJ1-1
d_gene: TRBD1
abundance: few
CDR3aa: CASSLGDRVNTEAFF
CDR3nt: TGTGCCAGCAGCTTAGGGGACAGGGTTAACACTGAAGCTTTCTTT

v_gene: TRBV5-1
j_gene: TRBJ2-7
d_gene: TRBD1
abundance: -
CDR3aa: CASSLGQGAGNEQYF
CDR3nt: TGCGCCAGCAGCTTGGGACAGGGGGCGGGGAACGAGCAGTACTTC

v_gene: TRBV30
j_gene: TRBJ1-1
d_gene: TRBD1
abundance: many
CDR3aa: CAWSAGGQTEAFF
CDR3nt: TGTGCCTGGAGCGCAGGGGGCCAAACTGAAGCTTTCTTT

v_gene: TRBV11-2
j_gene: TRBJ2-1
d_gene: -
abundance: -
CDR3aa: CASSSDRHNEQFF
CDR3nt: TGTGCCAGCAGCTCGGACAGACACAATGAGCAGTTCTTC

v_gene: TRBV4-1
j_gene: TRBJ2-7
d_gene: TRBD1
abundance: -
CDR3aa: CASSLGQEVYKQYF
CDR3nt: TGCGCCAGCAGCCTAGGACAGGAGGTCTACAAGCAGTACTTC

v_gene: TRBV30
j_gene: TRBJ1-5
d_gene: -
abundance: few
CDR3aa: CAWSAPGQRNQPQHF
CDR3nt: TGTGCCTGGAGTGCGCCGGGACAAAGGAATCAGCCCCAGCATTTT

v_gene: TRBV9
j_gene: TRBJ2-1
d_gene: TRBD2
abundance: -
CDR3aa: CASSVTSGGYNEQFF
CDR3nt: TGTGCCAGCAGCGTTACCTCGGGGGGCTACAATGAGCAGTTCTTC

v_gene: TRBV6-1
j_gene: TRBJ2-3
d_gene: -
abundance: -
CDR3aa: CASGATSPNTQYF
CDR3nt: TGTGCCAGCGGGGCAACTAGCCCCAATACGCAGTATTTT

v_gene: TRBV14
j_gene: TRBJ2-5
d_gene: TRBD1
abundance: many
CDR3aa: CASSFLTGPQETQYF
CDR3nt: TGTGCCAGCAGCTTCCTGACAGGGCCCCAAGAGACCCAGTACTTC

v_gene: TRBV7-2
j_gene: TRBJ1-2
d_gene: TRBD1
abundance: few
CDR3aa: CASSPPGTGWNGYTF
CDR3nt: TGTGCCAGCAGCCCACCGGGGACAGGGTGGAATGGCTACACCTTC

v_gene: TRBV28
j_gene: TRBJ2-5
d_gene: -
abundance: -
CDR3aa: CASSLRVLETQYF
CDR3nt: TGTGCCAGCAGTTTGCGCGTTCTGGAGACCCAGTACTTC

v_gene: TRBV9
j_gene: TRBJ1-2
d_gene: TRBD1
abundance: -
CDR3aa: CASSVDVTGDNYGYTF
CDR3nt: TGTGCCAGCAGCGTAGATGTCACAGGGGATAACTATGGCTACACCTTC